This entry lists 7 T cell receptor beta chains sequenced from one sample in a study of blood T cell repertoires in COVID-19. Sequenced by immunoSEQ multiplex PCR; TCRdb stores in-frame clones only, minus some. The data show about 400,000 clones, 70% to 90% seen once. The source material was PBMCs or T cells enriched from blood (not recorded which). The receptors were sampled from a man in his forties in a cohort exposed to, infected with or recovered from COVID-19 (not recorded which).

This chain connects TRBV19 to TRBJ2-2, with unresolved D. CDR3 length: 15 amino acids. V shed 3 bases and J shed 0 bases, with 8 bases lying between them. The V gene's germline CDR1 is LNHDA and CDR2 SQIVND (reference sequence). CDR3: CASSILSPNTGELFF. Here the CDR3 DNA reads TGTGCCAGTAGTATTTTGAGCCCGAACACCGGGGAGCTGTTTTTT.

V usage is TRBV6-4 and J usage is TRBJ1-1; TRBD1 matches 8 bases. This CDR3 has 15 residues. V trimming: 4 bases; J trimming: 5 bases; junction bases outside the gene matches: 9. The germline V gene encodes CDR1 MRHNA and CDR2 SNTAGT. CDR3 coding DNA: TGTGCCAGCAGTGCCAACGGACAGGGTGGGACTGAAGCTTTCTTT. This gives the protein CASSANGQGGTEAFF.

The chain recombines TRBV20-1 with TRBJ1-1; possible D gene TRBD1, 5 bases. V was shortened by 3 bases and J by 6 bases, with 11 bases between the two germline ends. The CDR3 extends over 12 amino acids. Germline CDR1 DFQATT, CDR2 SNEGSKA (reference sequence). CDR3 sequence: CSASRGRSEAFF. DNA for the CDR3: TGCAGTGCTAGTCGGGGGAGGTCTGAAGCTTTCTTT.

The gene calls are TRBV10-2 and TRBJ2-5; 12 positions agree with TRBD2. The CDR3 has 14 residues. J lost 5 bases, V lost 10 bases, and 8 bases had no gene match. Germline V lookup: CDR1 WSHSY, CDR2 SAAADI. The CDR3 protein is CATSLAGGWETQYF. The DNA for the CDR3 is TGCGCCACCTCACTAGCGGGAGGCTGGGAGACCCAGTACTTC.

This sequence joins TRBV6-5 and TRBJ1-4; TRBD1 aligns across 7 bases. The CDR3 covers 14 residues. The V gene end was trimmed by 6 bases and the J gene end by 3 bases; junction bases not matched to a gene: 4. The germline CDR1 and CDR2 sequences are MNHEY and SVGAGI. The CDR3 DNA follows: TGTGCCAGCAGCGAGGGACAGCCTAATGAAAAACTGTTTTTT. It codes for CASSEGQPNEKLFF.

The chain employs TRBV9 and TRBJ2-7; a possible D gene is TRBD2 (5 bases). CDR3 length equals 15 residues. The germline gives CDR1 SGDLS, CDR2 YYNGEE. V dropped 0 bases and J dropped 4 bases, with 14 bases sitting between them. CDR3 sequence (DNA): TGTGCCAGCAGCGTAGAAGGGCTAGCAGGATACGAGCAGTACTTC. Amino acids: CASSVEGLAGYEQYF.

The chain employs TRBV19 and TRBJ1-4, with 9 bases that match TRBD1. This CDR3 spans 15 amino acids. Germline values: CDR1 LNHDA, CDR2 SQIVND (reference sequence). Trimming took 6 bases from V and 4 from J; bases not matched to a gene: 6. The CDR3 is CASRGQGNSNEKLFF. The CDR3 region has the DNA TGTGCCAGTAGGGGACAGGGAAATAGTAATGAAAAACTGTTTTTT.